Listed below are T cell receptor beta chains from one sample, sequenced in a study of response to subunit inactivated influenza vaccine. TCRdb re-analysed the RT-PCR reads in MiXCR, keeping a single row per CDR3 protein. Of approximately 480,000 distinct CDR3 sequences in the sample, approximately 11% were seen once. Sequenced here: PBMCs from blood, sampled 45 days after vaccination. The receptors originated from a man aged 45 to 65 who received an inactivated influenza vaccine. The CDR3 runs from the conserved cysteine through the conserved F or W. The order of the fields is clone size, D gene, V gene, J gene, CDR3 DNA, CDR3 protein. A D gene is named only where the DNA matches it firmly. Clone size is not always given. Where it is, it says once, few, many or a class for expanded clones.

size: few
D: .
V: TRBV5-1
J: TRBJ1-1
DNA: TGCGCCAGCAGCTTGGGGGTTAGGCAGTATAACACTGAAGCTTTCTTT
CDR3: CASSLGVRQYNTEAFF

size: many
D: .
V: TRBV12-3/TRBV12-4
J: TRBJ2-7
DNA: TGTGCCAGCAGTTTAGTACTGACTGACTACGAGCAGTACTTC
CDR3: CASSLVLTDYEQYF

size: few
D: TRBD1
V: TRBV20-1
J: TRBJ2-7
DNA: TGCAGTGCTGGCCGGGACAGGGGGCTCTACGAGCAGTACTTC
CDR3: CSAGRDRGLYEQYF

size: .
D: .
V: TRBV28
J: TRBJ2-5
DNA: TGTGCCAGCAGTTTATTCAGGGGTAGGGAGACCCAGTACTTC
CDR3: CASSLFRGRETQYF

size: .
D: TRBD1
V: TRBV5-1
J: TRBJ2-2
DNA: TGCGCCAGCAGCGCGGACAGGGGATCGAACACCGGGGAGCTGTTTTTT
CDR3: CASSADRGSNTGELFF

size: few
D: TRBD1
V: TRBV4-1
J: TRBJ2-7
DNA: TGCGCCAGCAGCCAAATGGGCGGACAGGGTGCTTACGAGCAGTACTTC
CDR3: CASSQMGGQGAYEQYF

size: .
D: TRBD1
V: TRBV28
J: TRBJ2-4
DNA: TGTGCCAGCAGACCAGAGGGGGCCACGAACATTCAGTACTTC
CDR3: CASRPEGATNIQYF

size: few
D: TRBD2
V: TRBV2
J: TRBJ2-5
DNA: TGTGCCAGCACTCTAGCGGGGGAGACCCAGTACTTC
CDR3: CASTLAGETQYF

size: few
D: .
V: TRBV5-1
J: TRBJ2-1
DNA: TGCGCCAGCAGCTTGTTGCGCCGGCCCCTTAACGAGCAGTTCTTC
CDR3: CASSLLRRPLNEQFF

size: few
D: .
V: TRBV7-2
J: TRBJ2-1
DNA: TGTGCCAGCAGCTTAACCACCCTGGTCATCTATGAGCAGTTCTTC
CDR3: CASSLTTLVIYEQFF

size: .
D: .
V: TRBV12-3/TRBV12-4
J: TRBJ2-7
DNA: TGTGCCAGCAGTTTAAGCCAGAGGGGCGAGCAGTACTTC
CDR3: CASSLSQRGEQYF

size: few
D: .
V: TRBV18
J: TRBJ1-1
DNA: TGTGCCAGCTCACTAACTGAAACCAGGGTCTTT
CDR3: CASSLTETRVF

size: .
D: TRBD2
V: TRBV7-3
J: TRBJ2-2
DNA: TGTGCCAGCAGCTTAAAAACTAGCGGCACCGGGGAGCTGTTTTTT
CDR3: CASSLKTSGTGELFF

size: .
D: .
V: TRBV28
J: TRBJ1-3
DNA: TGTGCCAGCACTACACCGGGTCCCTTAAACACCATATATTTT
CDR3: CASTTPGPLNTIYF

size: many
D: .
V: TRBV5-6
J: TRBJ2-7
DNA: TGTGCCAGCAGCCCAATCTCTTCAGGTTTGGACGAGCAGTACTTC
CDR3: CASSPISSGLDEQYF

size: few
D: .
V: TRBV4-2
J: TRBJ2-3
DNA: TGTGCCAGCAGCCAAGAGAATAGCTCCCCCTCGGATACGCAGTATTTT
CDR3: CASSQENSSPSDTQYF

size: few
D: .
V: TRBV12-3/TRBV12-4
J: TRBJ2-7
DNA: TGTGCCAGCAGTTTGGGGCGGGGAGACTATAAGCAGTACTTC
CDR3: CASSLGRGDYKQYF

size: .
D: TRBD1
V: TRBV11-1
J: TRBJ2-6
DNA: TGTGCCAGCAGCGCCTATCCGGGACAGGGCCGCTCTGGGGCCAACGTCCTGACTTTC
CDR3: CASSAYPGQGRSGANVLTF

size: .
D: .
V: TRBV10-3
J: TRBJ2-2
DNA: TGTGCCATCAGGGACCGAGGCACCGGGGAGCTGTTTTTT
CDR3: CAIRDRGTGELFF

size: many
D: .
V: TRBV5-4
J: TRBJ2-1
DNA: TGTGCCAGCAGCTTGATTGAAACTCCCGGTGAGCAGTTCTTC
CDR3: CASSLIETPGEQFF

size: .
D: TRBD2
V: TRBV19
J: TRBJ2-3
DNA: TGTGCCAGTAGTACCCGACTAGCGGGATTAGATACGCAGTATTTT
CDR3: CASSTRLAGLDTQYF

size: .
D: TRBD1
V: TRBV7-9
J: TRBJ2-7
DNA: TGTGCCAGCAGCGGGTACAGGGGGAACGAGCAGTACTTC
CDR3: CASSGYRGNEQYF

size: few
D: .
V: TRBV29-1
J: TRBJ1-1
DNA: TGCAGCGTTGAGACAGTGGGAATTAAATCCTTCTTT
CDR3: CSVETVGIKSFF

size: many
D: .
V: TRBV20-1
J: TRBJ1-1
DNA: TGCAGTGCTAGAGATTCACAGCTGGAACAGGTCGTGGAAGCTTTCTTT
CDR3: CSARDSQLEQVVEAFF

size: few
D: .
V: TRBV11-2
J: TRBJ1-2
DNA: TGTGCCAGCAGCTTAGCAGGACGGCCCTCCTTC
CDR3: CASSLAGRPSF

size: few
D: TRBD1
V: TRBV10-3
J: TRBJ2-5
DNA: TGTGCCATCAGCCGGGACAGCCTACAAGAGACCCAGTACTTC
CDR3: CAISRDSLQETQYF

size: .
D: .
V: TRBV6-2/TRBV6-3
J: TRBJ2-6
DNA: TGTGCCAGCAGTTACGTCCAGGGGCAGGATTCTGGGGCCAACGTCCTGACTTTC
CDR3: CASSYVQGQDSGANVLTF

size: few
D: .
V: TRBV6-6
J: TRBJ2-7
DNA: TGTGCCAGCAGGCGGGGTAGGGAGCAGTACTTC
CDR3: CASRRGREQYF

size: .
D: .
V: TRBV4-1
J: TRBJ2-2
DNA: TGCGCCAGCAGCCAAGAGTGGGGGGGCGCCGCAGGGGAGCTGTTTTTT
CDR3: CASSQEWGGAAGELFF

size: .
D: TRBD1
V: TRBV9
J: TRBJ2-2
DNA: TGTGCCAGCAGGGAAAGACAGGGGGCCACCGGGGAGCTGTTTTTT
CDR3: CASRERQGATGELFF

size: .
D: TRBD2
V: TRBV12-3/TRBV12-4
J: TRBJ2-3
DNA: TGTGCCAGCAGCCGAAGCGGGGGGGCTTTCGGTGATACGCAGTATTTT
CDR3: CASSRSGGAFGDTQYF

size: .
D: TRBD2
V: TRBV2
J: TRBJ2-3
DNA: TGTGCCAGCACTCGACTAGCATCAAGCACAGATACGCAGTATTTT
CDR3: CASTRLASSTDTQYF

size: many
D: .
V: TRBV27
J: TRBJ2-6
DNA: TGTGCCAGCAGTTACACAGGGTTCACTGGGGCCAACGTCCTGACTTTC
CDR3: CASSYTGFTGANVLTF

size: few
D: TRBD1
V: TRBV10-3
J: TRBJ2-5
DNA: TGTGCCATCAGTGCCGGACAGGGGGTGACCCAGTACTTC
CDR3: CAISAGQGVTQYF

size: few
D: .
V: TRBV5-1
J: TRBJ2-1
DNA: TGCGCCAGCAGCTTGGACGGGACCTCCTACAATGAGCAGTTCTTC
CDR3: CASSLDGTSYNEQFF

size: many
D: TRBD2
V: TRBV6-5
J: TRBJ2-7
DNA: TGTGCCAGCAGTTACTCTCTTAGCGGGAACAAGCACTTC
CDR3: CASSYSLSGNKHF

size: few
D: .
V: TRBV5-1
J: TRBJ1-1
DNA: TGCGCCAGCAGCTCGGGGGGCACAGAGAGCACTGAAGCTTTCTTT
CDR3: CASSSGGTESTEAFF

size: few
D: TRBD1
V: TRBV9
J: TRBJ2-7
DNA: TGTGCCAGCAGCGTAGAGGCTATGGGACAGGGGGCCCACGAGCAGTACTTC
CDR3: CASSVEAMGQGAHEQYF

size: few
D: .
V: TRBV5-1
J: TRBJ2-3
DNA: TGCGCCAGCAGCTTGGCCCAGGCACCCAGCACAGATACGCAGTATTTT
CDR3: CASSLAQAPSTDTQYF

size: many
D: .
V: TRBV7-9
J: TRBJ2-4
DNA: TGTGCCAGCAGCCTTATCGGGGGAGCCAAAAACATTCAGTACTTC
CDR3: CASSLIGGAKNIQYF

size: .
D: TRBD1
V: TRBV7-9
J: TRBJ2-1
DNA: TGTGCCAGCAGCTTACGGGCACTACAGGGGAACAATGAGCAGTTCTTC
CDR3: CASSLRALQGNNEQFF